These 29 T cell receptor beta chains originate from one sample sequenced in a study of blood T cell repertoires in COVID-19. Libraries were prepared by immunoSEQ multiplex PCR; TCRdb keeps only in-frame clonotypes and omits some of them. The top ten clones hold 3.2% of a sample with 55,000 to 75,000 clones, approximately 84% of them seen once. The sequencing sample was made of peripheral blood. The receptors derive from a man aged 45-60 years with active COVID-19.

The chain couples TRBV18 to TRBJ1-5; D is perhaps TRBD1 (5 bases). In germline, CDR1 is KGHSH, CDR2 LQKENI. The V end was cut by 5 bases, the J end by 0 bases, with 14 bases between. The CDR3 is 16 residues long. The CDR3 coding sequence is TGTGCCAGCTCATCTTACCAGGGAATTAGCAATCAGCCCCAGCATTTT. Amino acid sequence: CASSSYQGISNQPQHF.

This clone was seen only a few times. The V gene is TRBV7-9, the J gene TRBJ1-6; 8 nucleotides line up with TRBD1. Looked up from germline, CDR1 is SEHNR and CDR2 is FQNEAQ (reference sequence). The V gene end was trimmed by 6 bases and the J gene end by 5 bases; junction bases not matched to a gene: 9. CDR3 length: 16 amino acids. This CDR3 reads CASSPYQGANNSPLHF. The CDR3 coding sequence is TGTGCCAGCAGTCCCTACCAGGGGGCGAATAATTCACCCCTCCACTTT.

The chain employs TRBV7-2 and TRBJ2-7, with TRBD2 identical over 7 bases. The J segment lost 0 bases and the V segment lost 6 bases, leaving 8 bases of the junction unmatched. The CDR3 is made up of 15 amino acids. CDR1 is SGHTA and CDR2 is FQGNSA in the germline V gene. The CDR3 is CASRLSSGNSYEQYF. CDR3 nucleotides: TGTGCCAGCAGGCTGTCTAGCGGCAACTCCTACGAGCAGTACTTC.

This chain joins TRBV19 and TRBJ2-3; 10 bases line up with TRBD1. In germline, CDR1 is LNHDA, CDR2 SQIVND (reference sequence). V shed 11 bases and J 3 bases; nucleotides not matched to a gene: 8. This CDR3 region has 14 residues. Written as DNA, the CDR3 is TGTGCCTCCTCGCAGGACAGGGGGACAGATACGCAGTATTTT. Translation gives CASSQDRGTDTQYF.

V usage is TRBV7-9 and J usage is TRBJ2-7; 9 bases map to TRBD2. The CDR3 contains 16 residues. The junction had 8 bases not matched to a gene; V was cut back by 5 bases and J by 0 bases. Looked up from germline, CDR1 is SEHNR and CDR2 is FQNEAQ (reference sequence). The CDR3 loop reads CASSPVAGASSYEQYF. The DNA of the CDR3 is TGTGCCAGCAGCCCCGTAGCGGGGGCCAGCTCCTACGAGCAGTACTTC.

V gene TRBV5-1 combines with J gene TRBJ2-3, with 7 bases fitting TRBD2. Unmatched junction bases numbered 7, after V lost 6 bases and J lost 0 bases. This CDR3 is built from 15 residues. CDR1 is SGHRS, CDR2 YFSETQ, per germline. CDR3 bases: TGCGCCAGCATTATTGGCGGGGGAAGCACAGATACGCAGTATTTT. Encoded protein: CASIIGGGSTDTQYF. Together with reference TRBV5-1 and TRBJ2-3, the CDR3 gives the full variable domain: KAGVTQTPRYLIKTRGQQVTLSCSPISGHRSVSWYQQTPGQGLQFLFEYFSETQRNKGNFPGRFSGRQFSNSRSEMNVSTLELGDSALYLCASIIGGGSTDTQYFGPGTRLTVL.

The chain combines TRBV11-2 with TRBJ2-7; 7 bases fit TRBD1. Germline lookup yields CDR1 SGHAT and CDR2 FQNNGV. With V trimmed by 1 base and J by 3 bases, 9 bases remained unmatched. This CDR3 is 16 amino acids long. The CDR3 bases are TGTGCCAGCAGCTTAGGATTCAGGGGGACGGACTACGAGCAGTACTTC. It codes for CASSLGFRGTDYEQYF.

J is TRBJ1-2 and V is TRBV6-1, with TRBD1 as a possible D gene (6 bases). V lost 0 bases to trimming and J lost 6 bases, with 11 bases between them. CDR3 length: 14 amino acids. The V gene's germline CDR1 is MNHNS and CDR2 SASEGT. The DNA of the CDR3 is TGTGCCAGCAGTGAAGCAGGGGGTGGTAATGGCTACACCTTC. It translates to CASSEAGGGNGYTF.

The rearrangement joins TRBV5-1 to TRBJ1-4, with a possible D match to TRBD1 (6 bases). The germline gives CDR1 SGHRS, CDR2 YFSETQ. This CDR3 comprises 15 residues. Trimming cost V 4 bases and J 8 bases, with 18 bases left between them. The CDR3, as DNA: TGCGCCAGCAGCATCGGGACACTTGTCGGGGAAAAACTGTTTTTT. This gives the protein CASSIGTLVGEKLFF.

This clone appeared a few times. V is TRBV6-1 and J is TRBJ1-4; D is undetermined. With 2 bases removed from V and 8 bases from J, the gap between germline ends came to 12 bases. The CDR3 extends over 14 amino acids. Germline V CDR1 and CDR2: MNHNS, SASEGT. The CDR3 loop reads CASSESGLPEKLFF. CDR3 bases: TGTGCCAGCAGTGAATCAGGATTGCCCGAAAAACTGTTTTTT.

The CDR3 region has the DNA TGTGCCAGCAGCGTAGCCCAGCGGGCCGAGACCTACGAGCAGTACTTC. It yields the protein CASSVAQRAETYEQYF. J is TRBJ2-7 and V is TRBV9; the D gene is possibly TRBD2 (6 bases). The CDR3 covers 16 residues. The germline gives CDR1 SGDLS, CDR2 YYNGEE. The ends were cut back, 0 bases at V and 2 bases at J, with 15 bases in the middle.

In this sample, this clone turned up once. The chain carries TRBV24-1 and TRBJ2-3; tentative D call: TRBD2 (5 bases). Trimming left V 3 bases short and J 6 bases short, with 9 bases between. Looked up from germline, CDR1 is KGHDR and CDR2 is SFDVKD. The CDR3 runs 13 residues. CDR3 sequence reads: CATSDGSSDTQYF. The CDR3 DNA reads TGTGCCACCAGTGATGGATCTAGCGATACGCAGTATTTT.

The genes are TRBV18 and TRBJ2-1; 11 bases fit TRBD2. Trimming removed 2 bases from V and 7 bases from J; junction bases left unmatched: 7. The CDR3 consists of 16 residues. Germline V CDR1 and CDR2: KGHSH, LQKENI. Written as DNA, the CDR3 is TGTGCCAGCTCACCATCTAGCGGGGGGAGTGGGAATGAGCAGTTCTTC. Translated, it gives CASSPSSGGSGNEQFF.

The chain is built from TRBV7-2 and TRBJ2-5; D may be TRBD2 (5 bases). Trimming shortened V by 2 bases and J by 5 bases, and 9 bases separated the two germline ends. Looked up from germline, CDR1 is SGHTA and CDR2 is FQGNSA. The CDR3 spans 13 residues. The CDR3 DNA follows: TGTGCCAGCAGCTTATATGGGGAGGAGACCCAGTACTTC. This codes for CASSLYGEETQYF.

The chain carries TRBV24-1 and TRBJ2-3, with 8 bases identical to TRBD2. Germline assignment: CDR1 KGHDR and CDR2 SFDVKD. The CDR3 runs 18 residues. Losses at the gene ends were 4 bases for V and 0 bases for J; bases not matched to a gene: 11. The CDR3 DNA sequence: TGTGCCACCAGTGACCCAGGGAATAGCGGGATAAGCACAGATACGCAGTATTTT. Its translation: CATSDPGNSGISTDTQYF.

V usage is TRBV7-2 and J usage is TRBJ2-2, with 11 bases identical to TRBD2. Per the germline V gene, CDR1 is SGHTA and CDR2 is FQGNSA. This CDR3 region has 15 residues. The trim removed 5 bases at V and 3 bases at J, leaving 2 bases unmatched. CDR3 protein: CASSLTSGDTGELFF. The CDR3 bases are TGTGCCAGCAGCCTGACTAGCGGGGACACCGGGGAGCTGTTTTTT.

The CDR3, as DNA: TGCGCCAGCAGCCAAGTCGGTTCTGGGGGAGGACCGAGACATACGCAGTATTTT. This gives the protein CASSQVGSGGGPRHTQYF. This chain uses TRBV4-1 with TRBJ2-3; a weak D match, TRBD2 (6 bases). Germline loops: CDR1 MGHRA, CDR2 YSYEKL. The CDR3 is 18 amino acids. The germline V and J ends were trimmed by 1 base and 7 bases, with 24 bases remaining between them.

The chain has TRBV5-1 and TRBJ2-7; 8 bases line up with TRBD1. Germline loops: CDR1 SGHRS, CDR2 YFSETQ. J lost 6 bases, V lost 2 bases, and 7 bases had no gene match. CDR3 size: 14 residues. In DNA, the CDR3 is TGCGCCAGCAGCTTTATCGGACAGGGAATCGAGCAGTACTTC. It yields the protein CASSFIGQGIEQYF.

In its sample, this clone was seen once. This CDR3 is CASSLNAGGRYEQYF. Written as DNA, the CDR3 is TGTGCCAGCAGCTTAAACGCAGGGGGCAGATACGAGCAGTACTTC. This sequence joins TRBV7-2 and TRBJ2-7, with 8 positions matching TRBD1. Losses at the gene ends were 2 bases for V and 4 bases for J; bases not matched to a gene: 7. The CDR3 loop spans 15 amino acids. Germline V gene data show CDR1 as SGHTA and CDR2 as FQGNSA.

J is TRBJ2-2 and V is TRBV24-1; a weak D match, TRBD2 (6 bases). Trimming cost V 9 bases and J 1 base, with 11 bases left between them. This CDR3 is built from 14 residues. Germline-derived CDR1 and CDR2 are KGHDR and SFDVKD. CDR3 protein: CATGLGGNTGELFF. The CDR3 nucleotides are TGTGCCACCGGTTTGGGGGGGAACACCGGGGAGCTGTTTTTT.

CDR3 sequence reads: CASSLDRTGSAKETQYF. The CDR3 bases are TGTGCCAGCAGCTTAGACCGAACCGGGAGTGCCAAAGAGACCCAGTACTTC. V and J are TRBV11-2 and TRBJ2-5, with D tentatively TRBD2 (6 bases). Trimming shortened V by 0 bases and J by 3 bases, and 17 bases separated the two germline ends. In germline, CDR1 is SGHAT, CDR2 FQNNGV. This CDR3 region has 17 residues.

The CDR3 DNA is TGCGCCAGCAGCTTGGGGGCTAGCGGGGGACCCGGGGGCCCACAAGAGACCCAGTACTTC. Its protein is CASSLGASGGPGGPQETQYF. The chain employs TRBV5-1 and TRBJ2-5; TRBD2 matches at 10 bases. From germline, CDR1 is SGHRS and CDR2 YFSETQ. The CDR3 runs 20 residues. J was trimmed by 2 bases and V by 0 bases; bases with no gene match: 16.

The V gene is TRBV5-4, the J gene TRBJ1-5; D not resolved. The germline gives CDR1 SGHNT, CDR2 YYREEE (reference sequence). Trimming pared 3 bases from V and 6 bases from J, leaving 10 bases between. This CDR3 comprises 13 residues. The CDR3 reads CASSYLPGQPQHF. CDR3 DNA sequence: TGTGCCAGCAGCTACCTCCCAGGTCAGCCCCAGCATTTT. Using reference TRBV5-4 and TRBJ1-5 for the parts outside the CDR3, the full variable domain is ETGVTQSPTHLIKTRGQQVTLRCSSQSGHNTVSWYQQALGQGPQFIFQYYREEENGRGNFPPRFSGLQFPNYSSELNVNALELDDSALYLCASSYLPGQPQHFGDGTRLSIL.

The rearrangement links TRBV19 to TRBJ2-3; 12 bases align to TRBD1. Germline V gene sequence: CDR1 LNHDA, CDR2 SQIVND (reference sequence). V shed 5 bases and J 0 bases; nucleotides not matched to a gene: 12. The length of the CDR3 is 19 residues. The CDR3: CASSGSGTGGHPSTDTQYF. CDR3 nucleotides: TGTGCCAGTAGTGGCTCCGGGACAGGGGGCCATCCTAGCACAGATACGCAGTATTTT.

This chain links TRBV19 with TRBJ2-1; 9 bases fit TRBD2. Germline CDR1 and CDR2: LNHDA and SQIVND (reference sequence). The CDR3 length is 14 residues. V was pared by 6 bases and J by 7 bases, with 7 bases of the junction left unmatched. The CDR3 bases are TGTGCCAGTAGGGGCGGGAGGGTGGCTAATGAGCAGTTCTTC. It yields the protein CASRGGRVANEQFF.

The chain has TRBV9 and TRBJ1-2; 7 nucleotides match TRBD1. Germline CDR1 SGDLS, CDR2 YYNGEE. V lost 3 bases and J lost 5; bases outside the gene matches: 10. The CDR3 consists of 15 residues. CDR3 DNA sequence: TGTGCCAGCAGCGCCGAGGGGGCGCCTAGTTATGGCTACACCTTC. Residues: CASSAEGAPSYGYTF.

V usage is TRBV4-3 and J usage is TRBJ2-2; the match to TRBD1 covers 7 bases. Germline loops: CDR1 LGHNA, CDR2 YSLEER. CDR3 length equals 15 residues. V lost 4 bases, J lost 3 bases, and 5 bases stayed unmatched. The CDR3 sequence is CASSPDRAHTGELFF. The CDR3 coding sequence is TGCGCCAGCAGCCCCGACAGGGCGCACACCGGGGAGCTGTTTTTT.

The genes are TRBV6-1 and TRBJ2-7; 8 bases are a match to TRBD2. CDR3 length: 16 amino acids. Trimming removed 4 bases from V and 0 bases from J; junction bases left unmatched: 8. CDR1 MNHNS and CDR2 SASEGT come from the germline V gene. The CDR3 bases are TGTGCCAGCAGTGGGGCTACGGGACTAGTCTCCTACGAGCAGTACTTC. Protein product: CASSGATGLVSYEQYF.

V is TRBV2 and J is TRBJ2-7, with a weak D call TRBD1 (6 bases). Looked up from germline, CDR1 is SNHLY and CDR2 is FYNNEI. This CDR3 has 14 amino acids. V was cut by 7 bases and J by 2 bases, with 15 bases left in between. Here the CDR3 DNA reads TGTGCCAGCATAGACAGGCCGCGTCCCTACGAGCAGTACTTC. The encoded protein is CASIDRPRPYEQYF.